The present TCR beta chain was sequenced within a study of beta chain features in type 1 diabetes. CD4+ naive, central memory, regulatory and stem cell-like memory subsets were isolated by sorting on CD45RO/CCR7/CD25/CD127/CD95/CD27. This clone has just a few counts. The CDR3 has 15 residues. The V gene's germline CDR1 is SQVTM and CDR2 ANQGSEA. Every bit of the isolated RNA underwent reverse transcription, so sequencing read expressed TCRB transcripts. Some clones are missing from TCRdb's copy, which holds only in-frame ones; the method was immunoSEQ multiplex PCR. The table shows 450,000 to 600,000 clones, with about 32% occurring only once.

The specimen sequenced was naive CD4+ T cells from blood. The V call is TRBV29-1, the J call TRBJ2-4; 7 bases are a match to TRBD2. The clonotype originates from a man aged 18 to 29 in good health. CDR3 amino acids: CTLPGASGSKNIQYF. The DNA for the CDR3 is TGCACCCTACCCGGGGCTAGCGGTTCCAAAAACATTCAGTACTTC.